Shown below are 26 T cell receptor beta chains from a single sample sequenced in a study of PD-L1 blockade in urothelial cancer (dated by TCRdb to the late 2010s). The library was built by means of the immunoSEQ multiplex PCR assay. TCRdb mirrors the immuneACCESS table, restricted to in-frame sequences. Some clones are absent from its copies; in checked studies, under half trace to an unresolved V gene, and the reason for the others is unknown. This sample comprises about 43,000 clones, 88% of them detected only once. Of the sample, around an eighth is held by the ten largest clones. The sequencing here drew on PBMCs, taken around atezolizumab (anti-PD-L1) treatment. These receptors were collected from a woman aged 55-70 years with urothelial cancer.

The genes are TRBV5-6 and TRBJ2-1; the D gene is possibly TRBD2 (5 bases). Germline CDR1 SGHDT, CDR2 YYEEEE. The CDR3 totals 18 residues. V dropped 0 bases and J dropped 4 bases, with 20 bases sitting between them. DNA of the CDR3: TGTGCCAGCAGCTTGGCGGGATCTAGACTTTTTGCGTACAATGAGCAGTTCTTC. This codes for CASSLAGSRLFAYNEQFF. Variable domain in full (rest from reference TRBV5-6 and TRBJ2-1): DAGVTQSPTHLIKTRGQQVTLRCSPKSGHDTVSWYQQALGQGPQFIFQYYEEEERQRGNFPDRFSGHQFPNYSSELNVNALLLGDSALYLCASSLAGSRLFAYNEQFFGPGTRLTVL.

This chain joins TRBV28 and TRBJ2-3; D gene uncertain. The CDR3 has 13 residues. Trimming shortened V by 5 bases and J by 6 bases, and 12 bases separated the two germline ends. In germline, CDR1 is MDHEN, CDR2 SYDVKM. The chain's CDR3 is CASSPRQRDTQYF. DNA for the CDR3: TGTGCCAGCAGTCCCCGGCAGAGGGATACGCAGTATTTT.

V gene TRBV7-2 combines with J gene TRBJ2-3; TRBD1 agrees at 9 bases. Germline V gives CDR1 SGHTA, CDR2 FQGNSA. CDR3 size: 16 residues. V was clipped by 5 bases and J by 3 bases; unmatched bases: 9. The CDR3 here is CASSPNRGRWTDTQYF. The DNA for the CDR3 is TGTGCCAGCAGCCCGAACAGGGGGCGGTGGACAGATACGCAGTATTTT.

The chain uses TRBV2 and TRBJ2-3; 9 nucleotides match TRBD2. The CDR3 has 16 amino acids. V shed 3 bases, J shed 4 bases, and the junction held 8 bases outside the gene matches. Germline CDR1 SNHLY, CDR2 FYNNEI. CDR3 in DNA: TGTGCCAGCAGTGAGGGTAGCGGGGGACCGGCAGATACGCAGTATTTT. It yields the protein CASSEGSGGPADTQYF.

The chain combines TRBV2 with TRBJ2-7; TRBD2 matches at 8 bases. Germline trimming cut 4 bases from V and 1 base from J; bases unmatched to any gene: 6. The CDR3 sequence is 15 residues long. CDR1 is SNHLY and CDR2 is FYNNEI in the germline V gene. CDR3 nucleotide sequence: TGTGCCAGCAGTGCAGCGGGAGTGGGGTCCTACGAGCAGTACTTC. Translated: CASSAAGVGSYEQYF.

The V gene is TRBV2, the J gene TRBJ1-1; possible D gene TRBD1, 5 bases. Looked up from germline, CDR1 is SNHLY and CDR2 is FYNNEI. The CDR3 totals 14 residues. V shed 3 bases and J shed 3 bases, with 11 bases lying between them. This CDR3 is CASSDWGMDTEAFF. CDR3 nucleotide sequence: TGTGCCAGCAGTGATTGGGGCATGGACACTGAAGCTTTCTTT.

The chain combines TRBV18 with TRBJ1-1; D unclear. Germline V gene sequence: CDR1 KGHSH, CDR2 LQKENI. V dropped 2 bases and J dropped 3 bases, with 7 bases sitting between them. The CDR3 is made up of 13 amino acids. CDR3: CASSPLSDTEAFF. The CDR3 DNA is TGTGCCAGCTCACCATTATCTGACACTGAAGCTTTCTTT. Together with reference TRBV18 and TRBJ1-1, the CDR3 gives the full variable domain: NAGVMQNPRHLVRRRGQEARLRCSPMKGHSHVYWYRQLPEEGLKFMVYLQKENIIDESGMPKERFSAEFPKEGPSILRIQQVVRGDSAAYFCASSPLSDTEAFFGQGTRLTVV.

The V call is TRBV6-5, the J call TRBJ2-5; weak D call: TRBD2 (5 bases). This CDR3 has 12 amino acids. The V end was cut by 6 bases, the J end by 2 bases, with 7 bases between. In germline, CDR1 is MNHEY, CDR2 SVGAGI. For the CDR3, the DNA is TGTGCCAGCAGCCGGACTCAAGAGACCCAGTACTTC. Amino acid sequence: CASSRTQETQYF.

This chain links TRBV7-9 with TRBJ1-6, with 7 positions matching TRBD1. V shed 1 base, J shed 8 bases, and the junction held 5 bases outside the gene matches. Germline loops: CDR1 SEHNR, CDR2 FQNEAQ (reference sequence). The CDR3 spans 15 residues. CDR3 sequence reads: CASSLEGGADSPLHF. The DNA for the CDR3 is TGTGCCAGCAGCTTAGAAGGGGGCGCGGATTCACCCCTCCACTTT.

This clone was observed once. The chain recombines TRBV4-1 with TRBJ2-3; D is possibly TRBD2 (6 bases). Germline V gives CDR1 MGHRA, CDR2 YSYEKL. CDR3 size: 20 residues. V was pared by 0 bases and J by 3 bases, with 25 bases between. This CDR3 reads CASSQDGVFGGKRGTDTQYF. The CDR3 bases are TGCGCCAGCAGCCAAGATGGGGTATTTGGGGGGAAAAGGGGTACAGATACGCAGTATTTT.

The genes are TRBV29-1 and TRBJ1-2; the match to TRBD1 covers 9 bases. The CDR3 is 13 amino acids. CDR1 is SQVTM, CDR2 ANQGSEA, per germline. V shed 7 bases and J 8 bases; nucleotides not matched to a gene: 11. The CDR3 spells CSGDRGTYGGYTF. In nucleotides, the CDR3 is TGCAGCGGTGACAGGGGGACCTATGGAGGCTACACCTTC.

The genes are TRBV15 and TRBJ2-1; the match to TRBD1 covers 9 bases. V lost 0 bases to trimming and J lost 13 bases; unmatched junction nucleotides: 4. The V gene's germline CDR1 is LNHNV and CDR2 YYDKDF (reference sequence). The CDR3 runs 13 residues. CDR3 sequence: CATSRDGGQGQFF. As DNA, the CDR3 is TGTGCCACCAGCAGAGATGGGGGACAGGGCCAGTTCTTC.

This chain links TRBV5-1 with TRBJ2-3; perhaps TRBD2 as D (6 bases). V was pared by 0 bases and J by 7 bases, with 9 bases between. Germline CDR1 is SGHRS and CDR2 is YFSETQ. This CDR3 contains 13 residues. The CDR3 sequence is CASSLAAGNTQYF. The CDR3 DNA sequence: TGCGCCAGCAGCTTGGCGGCGGGGAATACGCAGTATTTT.

J is TRBJ2-7 and V is TRBV15, with TRBD1 matching over 8 bases. The CDR3 length is 17 residues. From germline, CDR1 is LNHNV and CDR2 YYDKDF (reference sequence). V gave up 0 bases and J gave up 3 bases; unmatched junction bases: 10. In DNA, the CDR3 is TGTGCCACCAGCAGAGATCTCGCGACAGGGGCAATCTACGAGCAGTACTTC. Encoded protein: CATSRDLATGAIYEQYF.

This clone has a single count. V usage is TRBV7-2 and J usage is TRBJ1-1; 7 bases fit TRBD1. CDR3 length equals 12 residues. Germline V gene sequence: CDR1 SGHTA, CDR2 FQGNSA. With 5 bases clipped from V and 11 bases from J, the junction kept 8 bases outside the gene matches. CDR3 DNA sequence: TGTGCCAGCAGCGCCCAGACAGGGTTCGCTTTCTTT. Its protein product is CASSAQTGFAFF. The full variable domain, its missing parts supplied by reference TRBV7-2 and TRBJ1-1, is GAGVSQSPSNKVTEKGKDVELRCDPISGHTALYWYRQSLGQGLEFLIYFQGNSAPDKSGLPSDRFSAERTGGSVSTLTIQRTQQEDSAVYLCASSAQTGFAFFGQGTRLTVV.

The chain carries TRBV5-4 and TRBJ1-6, with TRBD1 as a possible D gene (5 bases). Deletions cut 5 bases from V and 0 bases from J, with 12 bases between. Looked up from germline, CDR1 is SGHNT and CDR2 is YYREEE (reference sequence). This CDR3 region has 16 residues. This chain's CDR3 is CASRMRQSSYNSPLHF. The CDR3 nucleotides are TGTGCCAGCAGAATGAGACAGAGCTCCTATAATTCACCCCTCCACTTT.

The chain recombines TRBV7-8 with TRBJ1-4; perhaps TRBD1 as D (5 bases). Trimming cost V 1 base and J 4 bases, with 10 bases left between them. Germline CDR1 SGHVS, CDR2 FQNEAQ. The CDR3 contains 15 residues. The CDR3 sequence is CASSLGDSNNEKLFF. The CDR3 DNA follows: TGTGCCAGCAGCTTAGGCGACAGTAATAATGAAAAACTGTTTTTT.

The chain has TRBV19 and TRBJ1-6; D gene uncertain. The CDR3 is 15 amino acids. Germline V CDR1 and CDR2: LNHDA, SQIVND (reference sequence). The V end was cut by 1 base, the J end by 7 bases, with 11 bases between. CDR3 DNA sequence: TGTGCCAGTAGTATAGGGGAATCGGGAAATTCACCCCTCCACTTT. Protein: CASSIGESGNSPLHF.

The gene calls are TRBV5-1 and TRBJ1-3, with 7 nucleotides matching TRBD1. V dropped 3 bases and J dropped 0; count of bases not matched to a gene: 9. This CDR3 region has 17 residues. Germline CDR1 reads SGHRS; CDR2 reads YFSETQ. The DNA for the CDR3 is TGCGCCAGCAGCTCTCGACAGGGTGGGTACTCTGGAAACACCATATATTTT. Amino acid sequence: CASSSRQGGYSGNTIYF.

The V call is TRBV19, the J call TRBJ2-1; TRBD2 matches at 8 bases. The CDR3 is 16 amino acids. Trimming at V came to 9 bases and at J to 7 bases, leaving 17 bases not matched to a gene. Germline assignment: CDR1 LNHDA and CDR2 SQIVND (reference sequence). The CDR3 sequence is CASLGAFGGRTNEQFF. The CDR3 coding sequence is TGTGCCAGCCTGGGGGCATTTGGCGGGAGGACGAATGAGCAGTTCTTC.

The rearrangement joins TRBV6-5 to TRBJ2-3; D call uncertain. Germline V gene sequence: CDR1 MNHEY, CDR2 SVGAGI. V lost 0 bases and J 6 bases, leaving 4 bases between the germline ends. This CDR3 spans 12 amino acids. This chain's CDR3 is CASSYSSDTQYF. DNA of the CDR3: TGTGCCAGCAGTTACTCGAGTGATACGCAGTATTTT.

The chain joins TRBV9 to TRBJ2-1, with D perhaps matching TRBD2 (6 bases). V lost 2 bases and J lost 4, with 13 bases in between. This CDR3 spans 15 amino acids. The germline V gene has CDR1 SGDLS and CDR2 YYNGEE. The CDR3 DNA reads TGTGCCAGCAGCGTCAACCCGGGAGCTTACAATGAGCAGTTCTTC. This encodes CASSVNPGAYNEQFF.

The genes are TRBV5-4 and TRBJ1-6, with 7 bases fitting TRBD1. Germline lookup yields CDR1 SGHNT and CDR2 YYREEE (reference sequence). The CDR3 consists of 15 residues. The J segment lost 6 bases and the V segment lost 1 base, leaving 4 bases of the junction unmatched. The CDR3 sequence is CASSLTGDGNSPLHF. Here the CDR3 DNA reads TGTGCCAGCAGCTTGACAGGGGATGGTAATTCACCCCTCCACTTT.

J is TRBJ2-7 and V is TRBV4-1, with a tentative D call TRBD2 (6 bases). V dropped 2 bases and J dropped 6 bases, with 20 bases sitting between them. Germline V gives CDR1 MGHRA, CDR2 YSYEKL. The CDR3 contains 16 residues. For the CDR3, the DNA is TGCGCCAGCAGCCAACTAGATCGGGAGCCAGTATTCGAGCAGTACTTC. Residues: CASSQLDREPVFEQYF.

The gene calls are TRBV7-9 and TRBJ2-3, with 7 bases aligning to TRBD1. The V gene end was trimmed by 5 bases and the J gene end by 4 bases; junction bases not matched to a gene: 3. Germline assignment: CDR1 SEHNR and CDR2 FQNEAQ (reference sequence). The CDR3 consists of 13 residues. CDR3: CASSATGSDTQYF. In nucleotides, the CDR3 is TGTGCCAGCAGCGCGACAGGGTCAGATACGCAGTATTTT.

CDR3 residues: CASSSGGSGGLYEQYF. The CDR3 coding sequence is TGTGCCAGCAGCTCCGGGGGGAGCGGGGGCCTATACGAGCAGTACTTC. The genes are TRBV5-4 and TRBJ2-7, with 8 bases identical to TRBD2. Germline V CDR1 and CDR2: SGHNT, YYREEE (reference sequence). V lost 3 bases, J lost 4 bases, and 12 bases stayed unmatched. The CDR3 covers 16 residues.